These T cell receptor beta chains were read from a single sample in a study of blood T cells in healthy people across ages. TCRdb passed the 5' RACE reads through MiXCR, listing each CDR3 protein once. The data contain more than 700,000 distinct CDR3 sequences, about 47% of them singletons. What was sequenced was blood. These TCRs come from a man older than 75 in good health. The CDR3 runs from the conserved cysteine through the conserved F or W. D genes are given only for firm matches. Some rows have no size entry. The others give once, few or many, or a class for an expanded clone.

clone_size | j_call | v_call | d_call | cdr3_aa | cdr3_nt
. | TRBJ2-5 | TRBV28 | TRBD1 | CASSSGKAGGEETQYF | TGTGCCAGCAGTTCCGGAAAAGCAGGGGGCGAGGAGACCCAGTACTTC
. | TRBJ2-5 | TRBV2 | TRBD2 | CASSDLAGGHETQYF | TGTGCCAGCAGTGATCTCGCGGGAGGGCATGAGACCCAGTACTTC
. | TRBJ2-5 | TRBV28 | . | CASKEGQKETQYF | TGTGCCAGCAAGGAGGGACAGAAAGAGACCCAGTACTTC
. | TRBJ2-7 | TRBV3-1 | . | CASSQGGASSYEQYF | TGTGCCAGCAGCCAAGGGGGTGCTAGCTCCTACGAGCAGTACTTC
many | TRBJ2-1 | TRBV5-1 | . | CASLDTGSSYNEQFF | TGCGCCAGCTTGGACACAGGTAGCTCCTACAATGAGCAGTTCTTC
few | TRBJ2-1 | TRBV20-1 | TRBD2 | CSARAGGNYNEQFF | TGCAGTGCTAGAGCCGGGGGGAACTACAATGAGCAGTTCTTC
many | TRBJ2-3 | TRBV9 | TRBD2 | CASSVGTSGVTDTQYF | TGTGCCAGCAGCGTAGGGACTAGCGGTGTCACAGATACGCAGTATTTT
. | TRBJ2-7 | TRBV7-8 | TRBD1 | CASSLYTGQGYEQYF | TGTGCCAGCAGCTTGTACACGGGACAGGGTTACGAGCAGTACTTC
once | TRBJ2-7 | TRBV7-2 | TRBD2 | CASSYSSGSEYEQYF | TGTGCCAGCAGCTACTCTAGCGGGAGTGAGTACGAGCAGTACTTC
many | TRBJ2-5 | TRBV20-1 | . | CSAMILPDLETQYF | TGCAGTGCAATGATACTACCAGACCTAGAGACCCAGTACTTC
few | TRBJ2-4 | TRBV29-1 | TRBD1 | CSAKPGQGSWVQYF | TGCAGCGCCAAACCGGGACAGGGTTCTTGGGTTCAGTACTTC
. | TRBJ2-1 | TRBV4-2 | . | CASSHPPVKTSSDNEQFF | TGTGCCAGCAGCCACCCTCCAGTTAAAACTAGCTCCGACAATGAGCAGTTCTTC
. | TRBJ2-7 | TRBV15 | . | CATSIDTYEQYF | TGTGCCACCAGCATTGACACCTACGAGCAGTACTTC
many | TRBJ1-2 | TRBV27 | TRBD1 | CASSHLQGARDGYTF | TGTGCCAGCAGTCACTTACAGGGGGCGCGGGATGGCTACACCTTC
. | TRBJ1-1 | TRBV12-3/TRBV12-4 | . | CASSSSGRGTEAFF | .
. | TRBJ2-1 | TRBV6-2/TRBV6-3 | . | CASSVTDDNEQFF | TGTGCCAGCAGTGTAACAGATGACAATGAGCAGTTCTTC
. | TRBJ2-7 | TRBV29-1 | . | CSVTSNDRLSYEQYF | TGCAGCGTTACCTCAAACGACAGGCTCTCCTACGAGCAGTACTTC
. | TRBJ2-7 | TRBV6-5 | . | CASTPGCGQYF | TGTGCCAGCACCCCCGGCTGCGGGCAGTACTTC
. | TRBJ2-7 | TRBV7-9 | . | CASSSQLAGYEQYF | TGTGCCAGCAGCTCGCAACTAGCCGGGTACGAGCAGTACTTC
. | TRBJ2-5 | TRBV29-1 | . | CSVREHAAQETQYF | TGCAGCGTTAGGGAACACGCAGCTCAAGAGACCCAGTACTTC
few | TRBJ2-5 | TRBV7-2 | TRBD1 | CASSLRQGQKETQYF | TGTGCCAGCAGCCTTCGCCAGGGACAGAAAGAGACCCAGTACTTC
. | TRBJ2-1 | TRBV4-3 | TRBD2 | CASSQETSGALSSYNEQFF | TGCGCCAGCAGCCAAGAAACTAGCGGAGCCCTTAGCTCCTACAATGAGCAGTTCTTC
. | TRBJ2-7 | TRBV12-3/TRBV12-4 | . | CASSFGAGRRVGYEQYF | TGTGCCAGCAGTTTCGGGGCAGGGCGCCGGGTTGGGTACGAGCAGTACTTC
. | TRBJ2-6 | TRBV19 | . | CASRDLSSGANVLTF | TGTGCCAGTAGGGACTTGAGCTCTGGGGCCAACGTCCTGACTTTC
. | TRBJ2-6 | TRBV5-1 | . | CASSSALGSGANVLTF | TGCGCCAGCAGCTCGGCACTGGGCTCTGGGGCCAACGTCCTGACTTTC
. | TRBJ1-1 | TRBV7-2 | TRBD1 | CASSFGQGVGAFF | TGTGCCAGCAGCTTCGGACAGGGGGTCGGAGCTTTCTTT
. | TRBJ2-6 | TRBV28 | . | CASSLNGGANVLTF | TGTGCCAGCAGTTTAAATGGGGGGGCCAACGTCCTGACTTTC
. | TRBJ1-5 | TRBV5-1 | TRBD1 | CASSLIPGQGDNQPQHF | TGCGCCAGCAGCTTGATCCCGGGACAGGGGGACAATCAGCCCCAGCATTTT
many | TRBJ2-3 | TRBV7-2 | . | CASSLNSPPTDTQYF | TGTGCCAGCAGCTTAAACTCTCCCCCCACAGATACGCAGTATTTT
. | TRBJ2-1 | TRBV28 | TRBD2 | CASFASGRVQGNEQFF | TGTGCCTCCTTTGCTAGCGGGAGAGTTCAGGGGAATGAGCAGTTCTTC
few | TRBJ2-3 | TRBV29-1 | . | CSVDRTADTQYF | TGCAGCGTCGACAGGACAGCAGATACGCAGTATTTT
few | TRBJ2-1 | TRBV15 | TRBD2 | CATSDRLAGFAYNEQFF | TGTGCCACCAGCGATCGACTAGCGGGATTCGCCTACAATGAGCAGTTCTTC
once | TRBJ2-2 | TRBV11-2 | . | CATRWGTANTGELFF | TGTGCCACCAGATGGGGGACGGCGAACACCGGGGAGCTGTTTTTT
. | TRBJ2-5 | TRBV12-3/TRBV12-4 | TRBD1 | CASSSGTGGLETLYF | TGTGCCAGCAGTTCAGGGACAGGGGGCTTAGAGACCCTGTACTTC
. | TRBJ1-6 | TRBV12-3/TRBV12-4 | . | CASSLIGPDSPLHF | TGTGCCAGCAGTTTAATAGGCCCCGATTCACCCCTCCACTTT
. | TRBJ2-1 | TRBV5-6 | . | CASTYHGGYEQFF | TGTGCCAGCACCTATCATGGGGGATATGAGCAGTTCTTC
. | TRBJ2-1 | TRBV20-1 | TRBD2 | CSAEGRGRANEQFF | TGCAGTGCCGAAGGGCGCGGGAGGGCCAATGAGCAGTTCTTC
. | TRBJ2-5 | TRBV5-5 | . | CASSPRTFQETQYF | TGTGCCAGCAGCCCGAGGACTTTCCAAGAGACCCAGTACTTC
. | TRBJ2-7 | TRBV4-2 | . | CASSQDGAIEQYF | TGTGCCAGCAGCCAAGACGGAGCTATCGAGCAGTACTTC
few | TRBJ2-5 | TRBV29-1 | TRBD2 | CSVRPSDGGGGKQYF | TGCAGCGTGAGACCTTCGGACGGTGGCGGGGGTAAACAGTACTTC
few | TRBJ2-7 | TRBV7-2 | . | CASSQPTGSEQYF | TGTGCCAGCAGTCAGCCTACGGGGAGCGAGCAGTACTTC
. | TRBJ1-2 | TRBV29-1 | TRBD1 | CSVPGQGGYGYTF | TGCAGCGTTCCGGGACAGGGTGGCTATGGCTACACCTTC
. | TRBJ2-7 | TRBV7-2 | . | CASSSEVLSEQYF | TGTGCCAGCAGCTCTGAGGTTTTATCCGAGCAGTACTTC
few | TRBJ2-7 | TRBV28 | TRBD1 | CASSKQGAWSYEQYF | TGTGCCAGCAGTAAACAGGGGGCCTGGTCGTACGAGCAGTACTTC
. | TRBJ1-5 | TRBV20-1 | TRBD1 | CSAREDRASNQPQHF | TGCAGTGCTAGAGAGGACAGGGCATCTAATCAGCCCCAGCATTTT
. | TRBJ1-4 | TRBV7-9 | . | CASSSYPGVDEKLFF | TGTGCCAGCAGCTCGTACCCAGGGGTAGATGAAAAACTGTTTTTT
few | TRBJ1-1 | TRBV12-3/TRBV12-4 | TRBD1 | CASSLQGGSWTEAFF | TGTGCCAGCAGTCTTCAAGGGGGCAGTTGGACTGAAGCTTTCTTT
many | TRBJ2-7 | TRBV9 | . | CASSVDRAASSYEQYF | TGTGCCAGCAGCGTAGACAGGGCGGCCAGCTCCTACGAGCAGTACTTC
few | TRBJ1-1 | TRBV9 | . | CASSAQEGRAFF | TGTGCCAGCAGCGCCCAGGAAGGGCGAGCTTTCTTT